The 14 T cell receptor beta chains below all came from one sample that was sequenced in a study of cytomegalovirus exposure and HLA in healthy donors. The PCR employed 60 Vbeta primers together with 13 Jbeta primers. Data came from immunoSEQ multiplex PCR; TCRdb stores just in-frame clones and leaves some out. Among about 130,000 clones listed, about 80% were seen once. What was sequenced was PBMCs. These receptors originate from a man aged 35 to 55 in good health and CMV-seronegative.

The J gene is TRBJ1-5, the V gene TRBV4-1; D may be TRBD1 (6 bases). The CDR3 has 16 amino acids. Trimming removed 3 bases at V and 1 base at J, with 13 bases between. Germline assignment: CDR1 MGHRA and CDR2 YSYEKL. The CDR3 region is CASSHPGGGSNQPQHF. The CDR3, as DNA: TGCGCCAGCAGCCACCCGGGGGGCGGGAGCAATCAGCCCCAGCATTTT.

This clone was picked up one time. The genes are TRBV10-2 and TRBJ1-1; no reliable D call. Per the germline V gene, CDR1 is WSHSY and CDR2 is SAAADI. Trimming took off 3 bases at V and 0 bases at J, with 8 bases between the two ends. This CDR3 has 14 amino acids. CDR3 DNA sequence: TGCGCCAGCAGTGAATACCAGATGAACACTGAAGCTTTCTTT. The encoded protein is CASSEYQMNTEAFF.

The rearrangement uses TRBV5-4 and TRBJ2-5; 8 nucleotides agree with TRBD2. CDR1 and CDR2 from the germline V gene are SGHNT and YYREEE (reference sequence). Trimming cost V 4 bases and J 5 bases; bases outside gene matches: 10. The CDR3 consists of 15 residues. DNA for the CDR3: TGTGCCAGCAGCGCCAGGCGGGCGGGAGGTGAGACCCAGTACTTC. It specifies CASSARRAGGETQYF.

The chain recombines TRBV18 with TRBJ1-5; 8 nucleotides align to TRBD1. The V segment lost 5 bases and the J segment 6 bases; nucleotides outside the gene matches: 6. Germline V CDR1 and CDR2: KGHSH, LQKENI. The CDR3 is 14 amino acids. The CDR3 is CASSGQGASQPQHF. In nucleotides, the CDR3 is TGTGCCAGCTCAGGTCAGGGGGCTAGTCAGCCCCAGCATTTT.

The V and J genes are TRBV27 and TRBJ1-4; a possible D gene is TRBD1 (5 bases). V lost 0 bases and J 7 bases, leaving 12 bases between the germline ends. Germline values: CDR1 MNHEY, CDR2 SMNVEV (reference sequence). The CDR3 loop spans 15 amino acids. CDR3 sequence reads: CASSLSSGVFEKLFF. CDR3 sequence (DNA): TGTGCCAGCAGTTTATCTTCGGGGGTGTTTGAAAAACTGTTTTTT.

The CDR3, as DNA: TGTGCCAGCAGCCCCTCTAGGGGTGTGTGGGAAAAACTGTTTTTT. Its translation: CASSPSRGVWEKLFF. The rearrangement joins TRBV7-9 to TRBJ1-4, with D possibly TRBD1 on 5 matching bases. CDR1 is SEHNR and CDR2 is FQNEAQ in the germline V gene (reference sequence). This CDR3 comprises 15 residues. V dropped 5 bases and J dropped 8 bases, with 18 bases sitting between them. Using reference TRBV7-9 and TRBJ1-4 for the parts outside the CDR3, the full variable domain is DTGVSQNPRHKITKRGQNVTFRCDPISEHNRLYWYRQTLGQGPEFLTYFQNEAQLEKSRLLSDRFSAERPKGSFSTLEIQRTEQGDSAMYLCASSPSRGVWEKLFFGSGTQLSVL.

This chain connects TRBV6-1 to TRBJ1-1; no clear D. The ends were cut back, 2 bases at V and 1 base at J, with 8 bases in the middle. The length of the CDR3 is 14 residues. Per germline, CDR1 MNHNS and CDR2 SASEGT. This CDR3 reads CASSETHKNTEAFF. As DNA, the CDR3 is TGTGCCAGCAGTGAAACGCACAAGAACACTGAAGCTTTCTTT.

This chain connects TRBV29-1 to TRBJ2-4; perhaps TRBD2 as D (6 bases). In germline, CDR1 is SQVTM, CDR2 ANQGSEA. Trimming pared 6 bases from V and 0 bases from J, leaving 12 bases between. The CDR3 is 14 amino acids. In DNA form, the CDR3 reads TGCAGCGTACGGGGGAGAATAGCCAAAAACATTCAGTACTTC. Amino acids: CSVRGRIAKNIQYF.

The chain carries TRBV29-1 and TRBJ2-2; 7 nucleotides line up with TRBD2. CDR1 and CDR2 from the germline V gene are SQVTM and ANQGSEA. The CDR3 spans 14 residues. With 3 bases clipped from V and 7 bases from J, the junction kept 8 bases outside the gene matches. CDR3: CSVDLAEPGGELFF. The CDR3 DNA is TGCAGCGTTGATCTAGCGGAGCCAGGCGGGGAGCTGTTTTTT.

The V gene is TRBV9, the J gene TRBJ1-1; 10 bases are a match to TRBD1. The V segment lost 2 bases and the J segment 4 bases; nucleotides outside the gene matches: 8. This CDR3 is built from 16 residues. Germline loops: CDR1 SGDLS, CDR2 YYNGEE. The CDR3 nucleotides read TGTGCCAGCAGCGTCGGGACAGGGGTATTGAGCACTGAAGCTTTCTTT. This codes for CASSVGTGVLSTEAFF.

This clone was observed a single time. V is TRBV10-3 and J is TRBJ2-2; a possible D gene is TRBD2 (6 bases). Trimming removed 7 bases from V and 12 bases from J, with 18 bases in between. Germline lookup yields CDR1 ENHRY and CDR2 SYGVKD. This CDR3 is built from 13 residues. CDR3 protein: CAITGSDLGKLFF. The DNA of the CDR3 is TGTGCCATCACCGGGAGTGATTTGGGGAAGCTGTTTTTT.

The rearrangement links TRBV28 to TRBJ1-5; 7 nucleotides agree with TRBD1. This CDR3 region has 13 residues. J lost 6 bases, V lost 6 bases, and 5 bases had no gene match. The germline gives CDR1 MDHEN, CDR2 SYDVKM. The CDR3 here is CASRQQGTQPQHF. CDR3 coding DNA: TGTGCCAGCAGACAACAGGGGACTCAGCCCCAGCATTTT.

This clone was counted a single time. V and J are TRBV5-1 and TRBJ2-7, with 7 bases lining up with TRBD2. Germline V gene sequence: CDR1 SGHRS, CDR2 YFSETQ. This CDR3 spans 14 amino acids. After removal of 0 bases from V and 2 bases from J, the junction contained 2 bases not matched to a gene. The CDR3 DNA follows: TGCGCCAGCAGCTTGGGGGGGACTACCTACGAGCAGTACTTC. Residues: CASSLGGTTYEQYF.

The CDR3 nucleotides are TGTGCCAGTAGTATGACACTAGCCGATCCCTACAATGAGCAGTTCTTC. Its protein is CASSMTLADPYNEQFF. The rearrangement joins TRBV19 to TRBJ2-1; D is perhaps TRBD2 (6 bases). Germline V gives CDR1 LNHDA, CDR2 SQIVND (reference sequence). The ends were cut back, 3 bases at V and 2 bases at J, with 14 bases in the middle. The length of the CDR3 is 16 residues.